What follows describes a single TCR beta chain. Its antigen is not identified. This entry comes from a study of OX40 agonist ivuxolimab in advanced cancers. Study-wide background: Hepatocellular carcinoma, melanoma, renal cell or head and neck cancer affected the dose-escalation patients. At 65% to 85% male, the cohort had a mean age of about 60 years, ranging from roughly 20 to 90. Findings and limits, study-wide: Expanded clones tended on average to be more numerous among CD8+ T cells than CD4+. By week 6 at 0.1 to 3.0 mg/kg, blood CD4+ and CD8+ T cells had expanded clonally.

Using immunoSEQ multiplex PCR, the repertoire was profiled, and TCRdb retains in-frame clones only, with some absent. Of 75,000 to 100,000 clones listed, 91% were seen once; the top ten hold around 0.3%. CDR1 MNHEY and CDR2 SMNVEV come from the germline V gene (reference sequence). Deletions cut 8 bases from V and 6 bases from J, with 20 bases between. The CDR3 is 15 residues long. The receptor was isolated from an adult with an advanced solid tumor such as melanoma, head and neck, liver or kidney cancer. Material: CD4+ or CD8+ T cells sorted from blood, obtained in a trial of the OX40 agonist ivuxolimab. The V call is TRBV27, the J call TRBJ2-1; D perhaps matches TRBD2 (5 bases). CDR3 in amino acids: CASGKPTFGSNEQFF. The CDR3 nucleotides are TGTGCCAGCGGGAAACCGACATTTGGGAGCAATGAGCAGTTCTTC.